This entry lists 27 T cell receptor beta chains sequenced from one sample in a study of T-cell memory formation after mild COVID-19. One entry per CDR3 protein results from TCRdb running MiXCR on the 5' RACE reads. This sample yields under 450,000 distinct CDR3 sequences, of which 20% to 25% are seen a single time; over 20% belongs to the top ten. Sequencing was performed on PBMCs or a T cell subset sorted from them (not recorded which). These receptors came from a man aged 18-30 years who had mild COVID-19 (a few samples of this study predate the infection). Cell type and time point are not known.

This clonotype was counted between two and nine times. The chain combines TRBV3-1 with TRBJ1-5, with 8 positions matching TRBD1. V lost 2 bases, J lost 5 bases, and 5 bases stayed unmatched. This CDR3 region has 15 residues. CDR1 LGHDT and CDR2 YNNKEL come from the germline V gene (reference sequence). CDR3 DNA sequence: TGTGCCAGCAGCCAACATCAGGGGGCCGATCAGCCCCAGCATTTT. Translated, it gives CASSQHQGADQPQHF. The whole variable domain, filled in from reference TRBV3-1 and TRBJ1-5, reads DTAVSQTPKYLVTQMGNDKSIKCEQNLGHDTMYWYKQDSKKFLKIMFSYNNKELIINETVPNRFSPKSPDKAHLNLHINSLELGDSAVYFCASSQHQGADQPQHFGDGTRLSIL.

The V call is TRBV20-1, the J call TRBJ2-3; 7 bases map to TRBD2. The CDR3 covers 14 residues. V was clipped by 6 bases and J by 2 bases; unmatched bases: 8. CDR1 DFQATT and CDR2 SNEGSKA come from the germline V gene (reference sequence). CDR3 DNA sequence: TGCAGTGCGGACCCTAGCGGCCTCACAGATACGCAGTATTTT. This translates into CSADPSGLTDTQYF.

This clonotype was detected only once. A much larger clone is a single base away; this may be a read error. As DNA, the CDR3 is TGCAGCGTTGCCCTCTTTGGTAACACTGAAGCTTTCTTT. Its protein is CSVALFGNTEAFF. The rearrangement uses TRBV29-1 and TRBJ1-1; no reliable D call. Germline values: CDR1 SQVTM, CDR2 ANQGSEA. The germline V and J ends were trimmed by 4 bases and 2 bases, with 11 bases remaining between them. This CDR3 spans 13 amino acids.

This chain connects TRBV28 to TRBJ1-6; no clear D. The germline V and J ends were trimmed by 6 bases and 9 bases, with 9 bases remaining between them. The CDR3 consists of 12 residues. Germline V gene data show CDR1 as MDHEN and CDR2 as SYDVKM. CDR3 amino acids: CASSGPGSPLHF. The CDR3 region has the DNA TGTGCCAGCAGCGGCCCAGGTTCACCCCTCCACTTT.

The chain recombines TRBV7-8 with TRBJ2-7; D possibly corresponds to TRBD1 (5 bases). Germline CDR1 is SGHVS and CDR2 is FQNEAQ. Trimming stripped 3 bases from V and 6 bases from J, with 12 bases between. The CDR3 is 13 amino acids. The CDR3 spells CASSFQGYGEQYV. The CDR3 DNA is TGTGCCAGCAGCTTCCAGGGATACGGCGAGCAGTACGTC.

The sample holds a few counts of this clonotype. The chain carries TRBV7-2 and TRBJ1-3, with D perhaps TRBD1 (6 bases). The germline CDR1 and CDR2 sequences are SGHTA and FQGNSA. V was shortened by 1 base and J by 4 bases, with 11 bases between the two germline ends. The CDR3 has 15 amino acids. CDR3 sequence (DNA): TGTGCCAGCAGCTTAGTAGTGACAGGAGGAAACACCATATATTTT. This gives the protein CASSLVVTGGNTIYF.

This chain joins TRBV29-1 and TRBJ1-1; D remains unclear. The V gene's germline CDR1 is SQVTM and CDR2 ANQGSEA. The CDR3 runs to 8 residues. The CDR3 DNA sequence: TGCTGTTCTTCTCCGGGTTTCTTT. This sequence encodes CCSSPGFF.

This clonotype was detected a few times. V is TRBV3-1 and J is TRBJ2-1; D remains ambiguous. Germline V gene lookup returns CDR1 LGHDT and CDR2 YNNKEL (reference sequence). The CDR3 consists of 16 residues. The V gene lost 4 bases and the J gene lost 9 bases, with 22 bases spanning the gap. As DNA, the CDR3 is TGTGCCAGCAGCCCAGAACGGGCTAGAAGAGTTCTTGAGCAGTTCTTC. This encodes CASSPERARRVLEQFF.

The chain employs TRBV19 and TRBJ2-6; no firm D call. Trimming took 6 bases from V and 0 from J, leaving 9 bases between them. The CDR3 loop spans 15 amino acids. CDR1 and CDR2 (germline): LNHDA, SQIVND (reference sequence). The DNA of the CDR3 is TGTGCCAGTAGCCGTCGAGCCTCTGGGGCCAACGTCCTGACTTTC. Amino acid sequence: CASSRRASGANVLTF.

This chain uses TRBV4-1 with TRBJ2-3; no definite D call. The CDR3 loop spans 11 amino acids. Germline lookup yields CDR1 MGHRA and CDR2 YSYEKL. V was pared by 2 bases and J by 7 bases, with 4 bases between. The CDR3 DNA sequence: TGCGCCAGCAGCCAAAGGCATACGCAGTATTTT. Protein: CASSQRHTQYF.

The V gene is TRBV10-3, the J gene TRBJ1-2; TRBD1 is a possible D gene (6 bases). V was cut by 0 bases and J by 2 bases, with 16 bases left in between. The CDR3 totals 17 residues. Per the germline V gene, CDR1 is ENHRY and CDR2 is SYGVKD. In nucleotides, the CDR3 is TGTGCCATCAGTGAGTCGACAGGACCCCGGACGAACTATGGCTACACCTTC. Translating gives CAISESTGPRTNYGYTF.

This CDR3 is CASSYRQGRYNEQFF. The CDR3 DNA follows: TGTGCCAGCAGTTACCGGCAGGGTCGCTACAATGAGCAGTTCTTC. The chain combines TRBV6-5 with TRBJ2-1; D is possibly TRBD1 (5 bases). Trimming shortened V by 2 bases and J by 3 bases, and 11 bases separated the two germline ends. The CDR3 spans 15 residues. Per the germline V gene, CDR1 is MNHEY and CDR2 is SVGAGI.

This sequence joins TRBV2 and TRBJ1-3, with D possibly being TRBD1 (5 bases). The ends were cut back, 7 bases at V and 0 bases at J, with 13 bases in the middle. CDR3 length: 15 residues. Per germline, CDR1 SNHLY and CDR2 FYNNEI. As DNA, the CDR3 is TGTGCCAGCACCATTATTGGGGGCTCTGGAAACACCATATATTTT. It codes for CASTIIGGSGNTIYF.

This clonotype has at least ten counts. The rearrangement joins TRBV6-2 or TRBV6-3 to TRBJ2-7, with 9 bases identical to TRBD1. Losses at the gene ends were 6 bases for V and 2 bases for J; bases not matched to a gene: 8. The CDR3 is 15 residues long. Germline CDR1 is MNHEY and CDR2 is SVGEGT. CDR3 region: CASSLGQGPTYEQYV. DNA of the CDR3: TGTGCCAGCAGCCTCGGACAGGGGCCAACCTACGAGCAGTACGTC.

The rearrangement joins TRBV4-2 to TRBJ2-5, with TRBD2 matching over 12 bases. The length of the CDR3 is 16 residues. Unmatched junction bases numbered 5, after V lost 2 bases and J lost 4 bases. Germline V gives CDR1 LGHNA, CDR2 YNFKEQ. CDR3 sequence (DNA): TGTGCCAGCAGCCAATGGACTAGCGGGGACTTAGAGACCCAGTACTTC. Protein product: CASSQWTSGDLETQYF.

The V call is TRBV5-1, the J call TRBJ2-5, with 12 nucleotides matching TRBD2. Germline assignment: CDR1 SGHRS and CDR2 YFSETQ. This CDR3 has 14 residues. Germline trimming cut 3 bases from V and 5 bases from J; bases unmatched to any gene: 2. The CDR3 sequence: CASSYGLAGETQYF. CDR3 coding DNA: TGCGCCAGCAGCTACGGACTAGCGGGGGAGACCCAGTACTTC.

The sample holds a few counts of this clonotype. J is TRBJ2-7 and V is TRBV9; 9 nucleotides align to TRBD2. This CDR3 has 18 residues. Germline V gene lookup returns CDR1 SGDLS and CDR2 YYNGEE. The J segment lost 3 bases and the V segment lost 3 bases, leaving 16 bases of the junction unmatched. The CDR3 sequence is CASSGQNHERGALYEQYV. CDR3 DNA sequence: TGTGCCAGCAGCGGACAGAACCATGAGCGGGGGGCCCTCTACGAGCAGTACGTC.

In this sample, this clonotype turned up once. The V and J genes are TRBV7-3 and TRBJ2-5; 7 bases are shared with TRBD2. The CDR3 sequence is 13 residues long. Germline-derived CDR1 and CDR2 are SGHTA and FQGTGA. J was trimmed by 5 bases and V by 4 bases; bases with no gene match: 4. In DNA, the CDR3 is TGTGCCAGCAGCTCGGGGGGTTGGGAGACCCAGTACTTC. Residues: CASSSGGWETQYF.

This clonotype occurred many times. V usage is TRBV11-2 and J usage is TRBJ1-3; no reliable D call. CDR1 is SGHAT, CDR2 FQNNGV, per germline. Between the trimmed V and J ends, which lost 5 bases and 3 bases, there was a span of 20 bases. The CDR3 has 17 residues. The CDR3 reads CASSPLGGRELGNTIYF. For the CDR3, the DNA is TGTGCCAGCAGCCCCCTCGGTGGGCGGGAGCTTGGAAACACCATATATTTT.

This clonotype appeared a few times. CDR3 in amino acids: CSARAMGSDTEAFF. DNA for the CDR3: TGCAGTGCTAGAGCCATGGGGTCGGACACTGAAGCTTTCTTT. This sequence joins TRBV20-1 and TRBJ1-1; D not certain. The V gene lost 1 base and the J gene lost 3 bases, with 12 bases spanning the gap. This CDR3 contains 14 residues. Looked up from germline, CDR1 is DFQATT and CDR2 is SNEGSKA (reference sequence).

There are many counts of this clonotype. V gene TRBV6-6 combines with J gene TRBJ1-1; 9 nucleotides align to TRBD1. Germline V gene sequence: CDR1 MNHNY, CDR2 SVGAGI (reference sequence). The CDR3 contains 15 residues. Trimming at V came to 5 bases and at J to 1 base, leaving 5 bases not matched to a gene. In nucleotides, the CDR3 is TGTGCCAGCAGTAATCCGGGACAGGGGAACACTGAAGCTTTCTTT. Translating it yields CASSNPGQGNTEAFF.

This clonotype was counted between two and nine times. The J gene is TRBJ2-5, the V gene TRBV5-1; tentatively, D is TRBD2 (5 bases). CDR1 SGHRS and CDR2 YFSETQ come from the germline V gene. V was trimmed by 9 bases and J by 1 base, leaving 10 bases between them. The CDR3 totals 12 residues. CDR3 in amino acids: CATTRAQETQYF. In nucleotides, the CDR3 is TGCGCCACCACTAGGGCCCAAGAGACCCAGTACTTC.

The rearrangement uses TRBV20-1 and TRBJ2-1; 7 bases map to TRBD1. With 4 bases clipped from V and 8 bases from J, the junction kept 11 bases outside the gene matches. This CDR3 region has 14 residues. Germline V lookup: CDR1 DFQATT, CDR2 SNEGSKA (reference sequence). CDR3 DNA sequence: TGCAGTGCTAACCCAGGGGGACCGAAGGATGAGCAGTTCTTC. It is translated as CSANPGGPKDEQFF.

The chain joins TRBV4-3 to TRBJ1-1, with TRBD1 as a possible D gene (5 bases). From germline, CDR1 is LGHNA and CDR2 YSLEER. The CDR3 extends over 14 amino acids. The V end lost 2 bases, the J end lost 5 bases, and 12 bases lay between the germline ends. CDR3 nucleotide sequence: TGCGCCAGCAGCCAATTCTCGTCAGGGACTGAAGCTTTCTTT. Protein product: CASSQFSSGTEAFF.

CDR3 protein: CASSRSGGAPDTQYF. In DNA form, the CDR3 reads TGTGCCAGCAGCCGTAGCGGGGGGGCTCCAGATACGCAGTATTTT. J is TRBJ2-3 and V is TRBV3-1; TRBD2 matches 11 bases. V dropped 4 bases and J dropped 4; count of bases not matched to a gene: 4. Looked up from germline, CDR1 is LGHDT and CDR2 is YNNKEL (reference sequence). CDR3 length equals 15 residues.

This clonotype was observed a few times. This chain joins TRBV7-8 and TRBJ1-5, with 11 nucleotides matching TRBD1. Trimming took 6 bases from V and 4 from J; bases not matched to a gene: 5. The CDR3 runs 15 residues. CDR1 SGHVS and CDR2 FQNEAQ come from the germline V gene. CDR3 nucleotide sequence: TGTGCCAGCAGACCCGGGACAGGGGGGAATCAGCCCCAGCATTTT. It specifies CASRPGTGGNQPQHF.

The chain joins TRBV14 to TRBJ1-5; unclear D gene. This CDR3 is 14 amino acids long. Germline-derived CDR1 and CDR2 are SGHDN and FVKESK. Trimming removed 2 bases at V and 5 bases at J, with 10 bases between. The CDR3 nucleotides read TGTGCCAGCAGCCAAAAGGGTTTATATCAGCCCCAGCATTTT. Translation gives CASSQKGLYQPQHF.